Following are 8 T cell receptor beta chains from one sample sequenced in a study of blood T cells in healthy people across ages. The use of a sample-barcoded 5' primer and a J-beta primer mix characterized a second PCR of about 6 to 12 cycles. In TCRdb, the 5' RACE reads were re-called with MiXCR into one record per CDR3 protein. The sample has about 1,800,000 distinct CDR3 sequences, over 25% seen once. The specimen was blood. All receptors derive from a woman aged 25-40 years in good health.

This clonotype has more than one count but fewer than ten. The chain joins TRBV7-2 to TRBJ2-1; possible D gene TRBD1, 6 bases. The CDR3 runs 17 residues. The germline gives CDR1 SGHTA, CDR2 FQGNSA. With 5 bases removed from V and 1 base from J, the gap between germline ends came to 18 bases. The CDR3 is CASSPQGTFKSYNEQFF. The DNA for the CDR3 is TGTGCCAGCAGCCCCCAAGGGACATTCAAATCCTACAATGAGCAGTTCTTC.

This chain uses TRBV20-1 with TRBJ1-2; the match to TRBD1 covers 10 bases. V trimming: 0 bases; J trimming: 4 bases; junction bases outside the gene matches: 5. This CDR3 comprises 15 residues. Germline CDR1 DFQATT, CDR2 SNEGSKA (reference sequence). In nucleotides, the CDR3 is TGCAGTGCTAGAGACCGGGACAGGGGATTCTATGGCTACACCTTC. Translated: CSARDRDRGFYGYTF.

This clonotype has only a few counts. The genes are TRBV25-1 and TRBJ2-5, with D unclear. Germline V gene data show CDR1 as MGHDK and CDR2 as SYGVNS. Trimming pared 2 bases from V and 3 bases from J, leaving 4 bases between. The CDR3 is 12 residues long. The CDR3 sequence is CASSENKETQYF. CDR3 DNA: TGTGCCAGCAGTGAAAATAAAGAGACCCAGTACTTC.

This clonotype appeared a few times. The J gene is TRBJ2-3, the V gene TRBV11-2; TRBD1 or TRBD2 may be the D gene (5 bases each). Per germline, CDR1 SGHAT and CDR2 FQNNGV. Trimming pared 3 bases from V and 8 bases from J, leaving 15 bases between. The CDR3 totals 14 residues. In nucleotides, the CDR3 is TGTGCCAGCAGCTTTAGAAGCGGCCAGGGTACGCAGTATTTT. Amino acid sequence: CASSFRSGQGTQYF.

This chain connects TRBV7-9 to TRBJ2-5, with 7 bases lining up with TRBD1. The J call may be mistaken, given a closer DNA end match to TRBJ2-1. CDR1 and CDR2 (germline): SEHNR, FQNEAQ (reference sequence). The CDR3 extends over 16 amino acids. CDR3 bases: TGTGCCAGCATCGACTATGGGGCAGGGGGAAAAGAGACCCAGTTCTTC. It specifies CASIDYGAGGKETQFF.

V usage is TRBV2 and J usage is TRBJ1-5; tentatively, D is TRBD1 (5 bases). V gave up 3 bases and J gave up 4 bases, with 7 bases separating them. Germline-derived CDR1 and CDR2 are SNHLY and FYNNEI. The CDR3 runs to 13 residues. The CDR3 is CASSDEGNQPQHF. In nucleotides, the CDR3 is TGTGCCAGCAGTGACGAGGGGAATCAGCCCCAGCATTTT.

The rearrangement links TRBV6-2 or TRBV6-3 to TRBJ1-1; D perhaps matches TRBD1 (5 bases). V lost 5 bases to trimming and J lost 4 bases, with 11 bases between them. The CDR3 runs to 13 residues. Germline lookup yields CDR1 MNHEY and CDR2 SVGEGT. The CDR3 DNA follows: TGTGCCAGCAGTGGGGCCGACGGCACTGAAGCTTTCTTT. This encodes CASSGADGTEAFF.

The table lists this clonotype with many counts. The V gene is TRBV20-1, the J gene TRBJ2-7; unclear D gene. Germline-derived CDR1 and CDR2 are DFQATT and SNEGSKA (reference sequence). CDR3 size: 13 residues. V was trimmed by 4 bases and J by 3 bases, leaving 13 bases between them. The CDR3 DNA reads as TGCAGTGCTAAACCAAGACAATTCTACGAGCAGTACTTC. Translation gives CSAKPRQFYEQYF.